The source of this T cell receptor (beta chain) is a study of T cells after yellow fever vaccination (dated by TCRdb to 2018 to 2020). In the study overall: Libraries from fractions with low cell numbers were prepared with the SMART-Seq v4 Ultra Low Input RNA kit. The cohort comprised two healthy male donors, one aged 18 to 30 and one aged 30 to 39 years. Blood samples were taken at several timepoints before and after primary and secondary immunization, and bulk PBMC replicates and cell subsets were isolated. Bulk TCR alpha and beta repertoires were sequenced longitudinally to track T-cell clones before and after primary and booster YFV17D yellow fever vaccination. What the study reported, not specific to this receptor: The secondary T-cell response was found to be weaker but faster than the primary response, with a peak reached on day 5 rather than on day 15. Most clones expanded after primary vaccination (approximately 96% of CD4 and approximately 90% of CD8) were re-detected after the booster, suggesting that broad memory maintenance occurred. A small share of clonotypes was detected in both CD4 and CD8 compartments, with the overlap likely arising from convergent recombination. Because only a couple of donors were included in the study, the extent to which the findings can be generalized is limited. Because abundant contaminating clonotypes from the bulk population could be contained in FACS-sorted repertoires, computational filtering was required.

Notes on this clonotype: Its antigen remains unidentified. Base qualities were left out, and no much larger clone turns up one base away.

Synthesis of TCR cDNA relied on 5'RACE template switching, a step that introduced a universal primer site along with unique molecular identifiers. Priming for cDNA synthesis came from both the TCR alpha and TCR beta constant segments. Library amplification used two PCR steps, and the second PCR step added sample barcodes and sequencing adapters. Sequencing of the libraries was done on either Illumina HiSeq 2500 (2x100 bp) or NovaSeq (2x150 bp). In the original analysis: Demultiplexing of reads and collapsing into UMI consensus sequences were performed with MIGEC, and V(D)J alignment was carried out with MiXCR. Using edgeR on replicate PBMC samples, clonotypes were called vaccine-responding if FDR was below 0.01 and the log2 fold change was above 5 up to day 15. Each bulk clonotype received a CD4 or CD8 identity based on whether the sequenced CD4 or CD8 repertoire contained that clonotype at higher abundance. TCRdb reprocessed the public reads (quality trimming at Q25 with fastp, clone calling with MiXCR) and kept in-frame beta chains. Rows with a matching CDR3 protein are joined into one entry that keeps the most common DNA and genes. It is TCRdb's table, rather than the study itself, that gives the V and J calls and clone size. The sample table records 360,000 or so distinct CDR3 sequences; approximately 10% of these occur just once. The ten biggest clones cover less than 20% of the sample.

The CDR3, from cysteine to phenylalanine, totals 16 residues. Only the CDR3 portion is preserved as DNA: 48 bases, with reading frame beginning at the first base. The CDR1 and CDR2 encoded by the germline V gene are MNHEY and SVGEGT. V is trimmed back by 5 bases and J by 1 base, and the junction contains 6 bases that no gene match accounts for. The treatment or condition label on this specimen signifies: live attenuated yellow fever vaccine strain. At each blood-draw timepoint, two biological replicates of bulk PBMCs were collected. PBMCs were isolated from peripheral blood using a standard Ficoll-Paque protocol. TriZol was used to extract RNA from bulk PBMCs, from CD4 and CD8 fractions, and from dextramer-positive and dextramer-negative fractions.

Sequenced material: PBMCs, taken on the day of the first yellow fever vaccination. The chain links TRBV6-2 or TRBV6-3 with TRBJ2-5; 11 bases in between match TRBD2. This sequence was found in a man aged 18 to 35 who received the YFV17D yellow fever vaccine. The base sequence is TGTGCCAGCAGTCAACTAGCGGGGGAAGTCCAAGAGACCCAGTACTTC. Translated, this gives CASSQLAGEVQETQYF.